Listed below are T cell receptor beta chains from one sample, sequenced in a study of metastatic and nonmetastatic thyroid tumors. MiXCR reprocessed the PCR reads for TCRdb. The table has approximately 32,000 clones, about a fifth seen once. The sequencing sample was made of tumor tissue. The receptors were sampled from a male donor with papillary thyroid cancer or a benign thyroid nodule (not recorded which). Some clones in this sample may be carry-over from other donors' samples. Each CDR3 is given with its conserved first and last residue. The order of the fields is CDR3 protein, CDR3 DNA, J gene, D gene, V gene, clone size. The D gene is left open where the match is weak. Only part of the rows carry a size: once, few, many, or a class if the clone is expanded.

CSVEDLAGGPYQETQYF | TGCAGCGTTGAAGATCTAGCGGGGGGTCCGTACCAAGAGACCCAGTACTTC | TRBJ2-5 | TRBD2 | TRBV29-1 | -
CASTTSNTEAFF | TGTGCCAGCACGACGAGTAACACTGAAGCTTTCTTT | TRBJ1-1 | - | TRBV28 | -
CASSLVLDRDHEQYF | TGTGCCAGCAGTTTAGTCCTGGACAGGGACCACGAGCAGTACTTC | TRBJ2-7 | TRBD1 | TRBV12-3/TRBV12-4 | -
CATSRDRGGRNSPLHF | TGTGCCACCAGCAGAGATAGGGGGGGAAGAAATTCACCCCTCCACTTT | TRBJ1-6 | - | TRBV15 | many
CASSASFNEKLFF | TGTGCCAGCAGCGCCAGCTTTAATGAAAAACTGTTTTTT | TRBJ1-4 | - | TRBV9 | -
CASSLKSQETQYF | TGTGCCAGCAGTTTAAAATCCCAAGAGACCCAGTACTTC | TRBJ2-5 | - | TRBV28 | many
CASSSQRPGDSPLHF | TGTGCCAGCAGCAGCCAGAGACCGGGGGATTCACCCCTCCACTTT | TRBJ1-6 | - | TRBV7-8 | medium-sized
CASSESGGWAQFF | TGCGCCAGCAGTGAGTCAGGGGGGTGGGCGCAGTTCTTC | TRBJ2-1 | - | TRBV10-2 | few
CASSLSELAGGLLNYEQYF | TGCGCCAGCAGCTTGTCCGAACTAGCGGGGGGCCTCCTGAATTACGAGCAGTACTTC | TRBJ2-7 | TRBD2 | TRBV5-1 | -
CASTRDRVNEQYF | TGTGCCAGCACCCGGGACAGGGTGAACGAGCAGTACTTC | TRBJ2-7 | TRBD1 | TRBV6-1 | few
CASSSGTTSNEQFF | TGTGCCAGCAGTTCCGGAACAACTTCCAATGAGCAGTTCTTC | TRBJ2-1 | - | TRBV27 | -
CASSPRGRTNTEAFF | TGCGCCAGCAGCCCAAGGGGGCGGACGAACACTGAAGCTTTCTTT | TRBJ1-1 | TRBD1 | TRBV5-1 | -
CAILGPGSYGYTF | TGTGCCATCCTGGGGCCGGGGAGCTATGGCTACACCTTC | TRBJ1-2 | - | TRBV28 | few
CASSLGVLAGASYEQYF | TGTGCCAGCAGCTTAGGGGTTCTAGCGGGAGCATCCTACGAGCAGTACTTC | TRBJ2-7 | TRBD2 | TRBV7-8 | medium-sized
CASILAGSHEQYF | TGTGCCAGCATCTTAGCGGGGTCCCACGAGCAGTACTTC | TRBJ2-7 | TRBD2 | TRBV7-2 | few
CASSPPDAWETQYF | TGTGCCAGTAGTCCCCCCGACGCCTGGGAGACCCAGTACTTC | TRBJ2-5 | - | TRBV19 | -
CASSLVGYDYNEQFF | TGTGCCAGTAGCTTAGTAGGGTACGACTACAATGAGCAGTTCTTC | TRBJ2-1 | - | TRBV11-1 | -
CASSIDFTGELFF | TGTGCCAGTAGTATAGACTTCACCGGGGAGCTGTTTTTT | TRBJ2-2 | - | TRBV19 | few